This note documents a single T cell receptor (beta chain) sequence. The germline gene is not matched at one end of the junction; a read error may be the cause. The data were obtained in a study of naive CD8 T cells in extremely preterm neonates. Sequenced by immunoSEQ multiplex PCR; TCRdb stores in-frame clones only, minus some. Of about 8,000 clones listed, 95% to 98% are singletons. Cord blood came from elective full-term cesareans at about 35-41 weeks without labor or membrane rupture. This TCR came from a newborn in good health. Sequencing was carried out using naive CD8+ T cells from cord blood.

CDR3 loop: CASSISSGGEQFF. CDR3 DNA sequence: TGTGCTAGCAGCATATCTAGCGGGGGCGAGCAGTTCTTC. The V call is TRBV7-7, the J call TRBJ2-1; 10 bases line up with TRBD2. Looked up from germline, CDR1 is SSHAT and CDR2 is FNYEAQ (reference sequence). The CDR3 runs to 13 residues. Complete variable domain (other parts from reference TRBV7-7 and TRBJ2-1): GAGVSQSPRYKVTKRGQDVTLRCDPISSHATLYWYQQALGQGPEFLTYFNYEAQPDKSGLPSDRFSAERPEGSISTLTIQRTEQRDSAMYRCASSISSGGEQFFGPGTRLTVL.